Sequencing of this TCR beta chain was carried out in a study of T cell responses to AZD1222 COVID-19 vaccine. General observations from the study: After two AZD1222 doses, spike-specific TCR breadth and depth rose versus day 0.

This table comes from immunoSEQ multiplex PCR, and its TCRdb copy is limited to in-frame clones, with some not included. The table includes about 93,000 clones, over 80% detected once. V gave up 4 bases and J gave up 7 bases, with 16 bases separating them. Looked up from germline, CDR1 is MNHEY and CDR2 is SMNVEV (reference sequence). The CDR3 totals 14 residues. As to this clone: Its specificity is not known.

Sequenced here: peripheral blood, sampled on day 0 of AZD1222 vaccination. The receptor comes from an adult in good health. V is TRBV27 and J is TRBJ1-1; D ambiguous. The CDR3 DNA reads TGTGCCAGCAGTTGGAGGCCGGACTCGCGTGAAGCTTTCTTT. Translation gives CASSWRPDSREAFF.